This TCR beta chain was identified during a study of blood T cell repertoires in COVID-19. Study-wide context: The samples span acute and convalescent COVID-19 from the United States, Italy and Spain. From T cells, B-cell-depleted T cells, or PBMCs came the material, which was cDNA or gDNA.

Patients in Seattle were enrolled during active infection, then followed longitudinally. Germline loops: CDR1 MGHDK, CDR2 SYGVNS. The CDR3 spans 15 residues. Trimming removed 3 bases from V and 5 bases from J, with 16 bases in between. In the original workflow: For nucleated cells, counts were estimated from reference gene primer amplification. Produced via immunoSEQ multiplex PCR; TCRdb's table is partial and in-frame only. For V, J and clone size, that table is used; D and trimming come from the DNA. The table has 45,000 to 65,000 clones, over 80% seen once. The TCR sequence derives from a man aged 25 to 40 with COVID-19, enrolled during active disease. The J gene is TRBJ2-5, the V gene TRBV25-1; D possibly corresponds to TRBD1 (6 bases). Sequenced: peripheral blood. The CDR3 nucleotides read TGTGCCAGCAGTGATAGAGTGGGGGCCGGGGAGACCCAGTACTTC. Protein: CASSDRVGAGETQYF.